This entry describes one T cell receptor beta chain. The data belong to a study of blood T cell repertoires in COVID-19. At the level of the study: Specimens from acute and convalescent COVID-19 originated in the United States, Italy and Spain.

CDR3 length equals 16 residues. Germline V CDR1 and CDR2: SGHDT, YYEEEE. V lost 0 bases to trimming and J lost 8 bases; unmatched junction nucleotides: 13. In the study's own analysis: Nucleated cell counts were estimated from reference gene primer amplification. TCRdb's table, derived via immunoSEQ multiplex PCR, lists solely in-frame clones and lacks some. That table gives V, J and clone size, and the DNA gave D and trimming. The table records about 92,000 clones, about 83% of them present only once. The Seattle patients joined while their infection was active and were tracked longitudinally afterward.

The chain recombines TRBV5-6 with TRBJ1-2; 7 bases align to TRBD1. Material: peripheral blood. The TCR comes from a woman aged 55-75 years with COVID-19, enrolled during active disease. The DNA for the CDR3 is TGTGCCAGCAGCTTGGGGGACAGCGTCTCCCTGTGGGGCTACACCTTC. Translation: CASSLGDSVSLWGYTF.